This passage covers 9 T cell receptor beta chains from one sample sequenced in a study of Graves' ophthalmopathy and Graves' hyperthyroidism. CDR3 regions of TCR beta were amplified from RNA transcripts. RT-PCR was first run with HTBI primers, then multiplex PCR in a second round. A single record per CDR3 protein comes from TCRdb applying MiXCR to the multiplex PCR reads. This sample has tens of thousands of distinct CDR3 sequences, with around 50% found just once. Sequencing used peripheral blood. The source of these receptors is an adult woman with Graves' ophthalmopathy.

Many counts were recorded for this clonotype. This chain links TRBV4-3 with TRBJ2-7; tentatively, D is TRBD2 (6 bases). CDR3 length equals 16 residues. CDR1 and CDR2 (germline): LGHNA, YSLEER. The germline V and J ends were trimmed by 4 bases and 4 bases, with 20 bases remaining between them. In DNA, the CDR3 is TGCGCCAGCAGCCGCCACGGGGGAATGGGACCTTACGAGCAGTACTTC. Its translation is CASSRHGGMGPYEQYF.

There are many counts of this clonotype. The chain employs TRBV5-1 and TRBJ2-6; D perhaps matches TRBD1 (5 bases). Trimming took off 0 bases at V and 2 bases at J, with 9 bases between the two ends. Germline loops: CDR1 SGHRS, CDR2 YFSETQ. This CDR3 is 16 amino acids long. The CDR3 loop reads CASSLGDSPGANVLTF. The CDR3 DNA reads as TGCGCCAGCAGCTTGGGAGACAGCCCTGGGGCCAACGTCCTGACTTTC.

The table lists this clonotype with many counts. V and J are TRBV5-1 and TRBJ2-3; 7 bases line up with TRBD1. The CDR3 contains 15 residues. Looked up from germline, CDR1 is SGHRS and CDR2 is YFSETQ. Trimming took 0 bases from V and 6 from J; bases not matched to a gene: 7. The CDR3 is CASSLEGAHGDTQYF. DNA of the CDR3: TGCGCCAGCAGCTTGGAGGGGGCCCACGGGGATACGCAGTATTTT.

This clonotype was seen at least ten times. The chain recombines TRBV4-2 with TRBJ2-7; D is unresolved. V lost 1 base to trimming and J lost 6 bases, with 19 bases between them. This CDR3 contains 16 residues. Germline V lookup: CDR1 LGHNA, CDR2 YNFKEQ. This chain's CDR3 is CASSQVGSAAPSEQYF. The CDR3 bases are TGTGCCAGCAGCCAAGTGGGGTCGGCGGCCCCTAGCGAGCAGTACTTC.

This clonotype was counted ten times or more. The chain employs TRBV20-1 and TRBJ1-5; TRBD1 is a possible D gene (5 bases). This CDR3 region has 13 residues. Deletions cut 4 bases from V and 9 bases from J, with 16 bases between. Germline CDR1 reads DFQATT; CDR2 reads SNEGSKA (reference sequence). Here the CDR3 reads CSAMTPGEGPQHF. The CDR3 region has the DNA TGCAGTGCTATGACACCGGGGGAGGGGCCCCAGCATTTT.

V and J are TRBV19 and TRBJ1-2; 9 bases map to TRBD1. V lost 3 bases and J lost 2; bases outside the gene matches: 10. Per germline, CDR1 LNHDA and CDR2 SQIVND (reference sequence). This CDR3 comprises 17 residues. As DNA, the CDR3 is TGTGCCAGTAGTATTGGGTCTAGCGGGACAGGGAACTATGGCTACACCTTC. This encodes CASSIGSSGTGNYGYTF.

The chain employs TRBV20-1 and TRBJ1-5; tentatively, D is TRBD1 (5 bases). The CDR3 consists of 16 residues. Deletions cut 0 bases from V and 4 bases from J, with 16 bases between. Germline CDR1 DFQATT, CDR2 SNEGSKA (reference sequence). The CDR3 protein is CSARDSVTGGNQPQHF. The CDR3 DNA reads TGCAGTGCTAGAGATTCAGTTACAGGCGGGAATCAGCCCCAGCATTTT.

For this clonotype: The junction and the germline gene differ at one end; a read error may be behind it. The chain uses TRBV11-2 and TRBJ2-2; the D call may be TRBD1 or TRBD2 (5 bases each). The CDR3 is made up of 18 amino acids. CDR1 is SGHAT and CDR2 is FQNNGV in the germline V gene. CDR3 in DNA: TGTGCCAGCAACTTCCGGGACCAGCGGCCGCAGGGTTCCGGAGAGCTGTTTTTT. Translating it yields CASNFRDQRPQGSGELFF.

This clonotype appeared many times. This rearrangement joins TRBV3-1 to TRBJ2-6; tentatively, D is TRBD1 (5 bases). Germline CDR1 LGHDT, CDR2 YNNKEL (reference sequence). Trimming pared 0 bases from V and 2 bases from J, leaving 8 bases between. The CDR3 is 16 residues long. For the CDR3, the DNA is TGTGCCAGCAGCCAAGATCAGGGAACTGGGGCCAACGTCCTGACTTTC. This gives the protein CASSQDQGTGANVLTF.